Given below is one T cell receptor (beta chain) in context. What antigen it recognizes has not been identified. Base qualities are not provided; no much larger clone lies one nucleotide away. RNA was extracted with the RNeasy kit and roughly 0.5 to 1 ug was reverse transcribed using random hexamers. TCR beta CDR3 regions were amplified with the immunoSEQ multiplex PCR assay covering 54 Vbeta and 13 Jbeta segments. To correct PCR amplification bias, a synthetic template baseline was used for both primer optimization and computational correction. On the authors' methods: Reads were assigned to V, D and J genes according to IMGT and analyzed in immunoSEQ Analyzer, with only productive sequences retained. Clonality was computed as one minus Shannon entropy normalized by log2 of the number of productive unique sequences. Public and private clones were assessed among the 100 most prevalent clones of each patient and control. Clones were defined as Susac-specific if absent from the healthy and MS cohorts, from 1052 published viral clones and from other ImmuneACCESS disease sequences. Using fastp at Q25 and MiXCR, TCRdb reprocessed the public reads and kept productive beta chains. Every CDR3 protein is listed once, alongside the most common genes and DNA of its rows. TCRdb's processing, not the authors' own work, is the source of the V and J calls. The sample has about 300,000 distinct CDR3 sequences on record, 75% to 90% of them singletons. The leading ten clones occupy about 0.17% of the sample.

The source of the sample is a study of CD8 T cells in Susac syndrome (dated by TCRdb to the late 2010s). Study-level background: The study used repertoire sequencing to test whether antigen drove CD8+ T cell activation and differentiation in Susac syndrome. The study compared CD8+ T cell repertoire clonality among around 11 healthy donors, approximately 14 Susac syndrome patients and approximately 16 multiple sclerosis patients. Results the study describes overall, beyond this receptor: The number of individuals in the TCR sequencing and HLA analysis was acknowledged as relatively small.

Peripheral blood CD8+ and CD4+ T cells from healthy donors, Susac syndrome patients and multiple sclerosis patients were profiled by high-throughput TCR beta sequencing. Multiple sclerosis controls were treatment-naive patients with stable or active relapsing-remitting disease fulfilling revised McDonald criteria. CD8+ TEMRA cells were enriched by FACS, while bulk CD8+ and CD4+ T cells were purified by magnetic negative isolation. Blood was drawn into EDTA tubes, processed within 24 hours, and PBMCs were isolated by density gradient centrifugation. PBMCs intended for TCR sequencing were cryopreserved in liquid nitrogen and were subsequently thawed in a 37 degrees C water bath. Purity of sorted or isolated CD4+, CD8+ and CD8+ TEMRA cells was at least 90%. The germline V gene encodes CDR1 MGHRA and CDR2 YSYEKL. Inclusive of the bounding cysteine and phenylalanine, the CDR3 is 16 residues long. The sequence is cut down to CDR3 DNA, 48 bases in frame from base 1. V is reduced by 5 bases and J by 2 bases, leaving a spacing of 16 bases between them.

The V and J segments used are TRBV4-1 and TRBJ1-5; TRBD1 is a possible D gene, resting on 5 matching bases. The specimen sequenced was CD8+ T cells from PBMCs. This TCR came from a human donor with multiple sclerosis. For the CDR3, the sequence is CASSWGEGAGNQPQHF. The nucleotide sequence reads TGCGCCAGCAGCTGGGGAGAAGGGGCAGGCAATCAGCCCCAGCATTTT.